This T cell receptor (beta chain) was profiled in a study of blood T cell repertoires in COVID-19 (dated by TCRdb to the early 2020s). Looking at the study overall: The collaborator samples originated in the United States, Italy and Spain and spanned the acute and convalescent phases of COVID-19. The prospective study material was composed of cDNA or gDNA derived from T cells, B-cell-depleted T cells, or PBMCs. Subjects who had been exposed to COVID-19, were actively infected with it, or had recovered from it provided the deeply sampled blood TCRbeta repertoires that made up the dataset. A freely available public database, intended as a resource for researchers studying the immune response to SARS-CoV-2, is where the repertoires were released. The samples were drawn from the first 160 participants of the ongoing ImmuneRACE study and from some 1,300 subjects provided by 6 global collaborators. The sample metadata nearly always contained a de-identified subject ID, COVID-19 status, age in years and sex. Where available, HLA class I and class II types were obtained from metadata supplied by the sample provider rather than from assay-based typing. Overall study outcomes, separate from this receptor: Clinical and demographic metadata were provided uncurated, with the amount varying by source and participant.

The immunoSEQ Assay, a bias-controlled multiplex PCR, was used to amplify TCRbeta CDR3 regions from genomic DNA. The study's processing was this. Nucleated cell counts per sample were estimated from amplification of reference gene primers within the assay. Sequence reads were collapsed and filtered to measure the absolute abundance of every unique TCRbeta CDR3 rearrangement. For each sample, productive Simpson clonality was calculated as the square root of Simpson's diversity index across productive rearrangements. Here the immuneACCESS table is served through TCRdb, limited to in-frame sequences with V and J called. Missing clones are a known gap in these copies; in checked studies unresolved V genes cover under half, and the rest lacks a known reason. V and J calls and clone size are given by that table; D and trimming were obtained from the DNA. Across this sample there are around 190,000 clones, with about 85% seen only once. The ten largest clonotypes hold 4.9% of the sample.

In the germline V gene, CDR1 corresponds to SGHRS and CDR2 to YFSETQ. V gives up 4 bases and J gives up 0 bases, and the segment between their germline ends measures 10 bases. The CDR3 starts with the cysteine, ends with the phenylalanine, and has 15 residues. Of the read, only the CDR3 DNA is kept; its 45 bases are in frame from base 1. In its sample, this clone was seen many times. It has no known antigen specificity. No clone much larger than this one lies a single base away; base qualities are absent. Each collaborating institution followed its own protocols to collect whole blood in K2EDTA tubes. For TCRbeta analysis, collaborator samples were shipped as frozen whole blood, as isolated PBMCs, or as DNA extracted from either sample type.

Rearrangement joined TRBV5-1 to TRBJ2-2; perhaps TRBD2 is the D gene, with 7 bases matching. Sequencing used peripheral blood. This TCR came from a woman at least 80 years old with acute or convalescent COVID-19. This receptor has the CDR3 CASSRGAPNTGELFF. At the DNA level, the sequence is TGCGCCAGCAGCCGGGGGGCCCCGAACACCGGGGAGCTGTTTTTT.